The T cell receptor (beta chain) described here comes from a study of graft-versus-host responses after intestinal transplantation. Study-level background: Multivisceral, liver-intestinal, or isolated intestinal grafts were transplanted into recipients. Anti-thymocyte globulin induction was given to all recipients, followed by tacrolimus and steroids for around 3 years.

V shed 0 bases and J shed 1 base, with 9 bases lying between them. The CDR3 spans 15 residues. CDR1 SGDLS and CDR2 YYNGEE come from the germline V gene. Study outcomes and limitations: Allograft clonal ratios (graft-versus-host to host-versus-graft) were high in patients who had graft-donor T cell macrochimerism. Recipient marrow harbored GvH clones, some of which surfaced first in ileum or blood.

Profiling relied on immunoSEQ multiplex PCR, and the TCRdb table lists in-frame clones only, not all of them. The sample holds around 69,000 clones, around 90% seen once. On this clone itself: Its specificity is unknown.

The receptor comes from a human donor who was the organ donor for an intestinal transplant. V gene TRBV9 combines with J gene TRBJ2-3, with D possibly matching TRBD1 (5 bases). The specimen comprised unstimulated CD8+ T cells sorted from spleen or lymph node cells, sampled before transplant. Written as DNA, the CDR3 is TGTGCCAGCAGCGTAGGGGCCAGGGGCACAGATACGCAGTATTTT. This encodes CASSVGARGTDTQYF.